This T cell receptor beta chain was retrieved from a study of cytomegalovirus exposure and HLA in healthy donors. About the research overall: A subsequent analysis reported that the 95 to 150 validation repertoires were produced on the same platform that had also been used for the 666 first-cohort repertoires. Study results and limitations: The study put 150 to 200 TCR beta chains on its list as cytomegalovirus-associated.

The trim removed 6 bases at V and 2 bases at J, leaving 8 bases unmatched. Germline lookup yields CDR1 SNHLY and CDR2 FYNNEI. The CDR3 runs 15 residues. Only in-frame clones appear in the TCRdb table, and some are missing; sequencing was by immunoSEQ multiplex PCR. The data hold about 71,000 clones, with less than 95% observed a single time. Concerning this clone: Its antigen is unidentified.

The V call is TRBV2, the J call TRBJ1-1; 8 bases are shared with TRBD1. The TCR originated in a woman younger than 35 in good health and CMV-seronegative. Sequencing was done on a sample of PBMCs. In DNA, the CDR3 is TGTGCCAGCAGGACAGGGGTAGGTTTAAACACTGAAGCTTTCTTT. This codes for CASRTGVGLNTEAFF.